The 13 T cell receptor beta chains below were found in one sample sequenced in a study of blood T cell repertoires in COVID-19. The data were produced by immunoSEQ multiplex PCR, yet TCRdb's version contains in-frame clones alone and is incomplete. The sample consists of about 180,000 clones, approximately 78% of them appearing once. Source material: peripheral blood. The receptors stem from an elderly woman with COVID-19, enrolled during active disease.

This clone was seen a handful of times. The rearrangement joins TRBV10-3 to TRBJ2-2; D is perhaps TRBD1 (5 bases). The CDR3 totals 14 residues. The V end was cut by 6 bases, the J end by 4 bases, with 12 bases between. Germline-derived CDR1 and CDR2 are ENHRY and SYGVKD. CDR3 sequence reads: CAIRGTGSTGELFF. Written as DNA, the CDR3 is TGTGCCATCAGAGGAACAGGTTCCACCGGGGAGCTGTTTTTT.

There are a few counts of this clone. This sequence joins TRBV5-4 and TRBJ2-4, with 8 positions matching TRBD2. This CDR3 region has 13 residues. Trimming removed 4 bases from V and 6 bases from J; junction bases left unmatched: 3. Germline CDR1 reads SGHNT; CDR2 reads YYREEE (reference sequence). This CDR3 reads CASSLRGGNIQYF. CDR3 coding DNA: TGTGCCAGCAGCCTTCGGGGGGGAAACATTCAGTACTTC.

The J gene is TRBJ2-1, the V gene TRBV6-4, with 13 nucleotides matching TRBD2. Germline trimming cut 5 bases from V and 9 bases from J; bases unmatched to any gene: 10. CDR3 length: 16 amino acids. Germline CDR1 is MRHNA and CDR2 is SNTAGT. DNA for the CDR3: TGTGCCAGCAGTCTCGGACTAGCGGGAGTAGAGGGTGAGCAGTTCTTC. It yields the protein CASSLGLAGVEGEQFF.

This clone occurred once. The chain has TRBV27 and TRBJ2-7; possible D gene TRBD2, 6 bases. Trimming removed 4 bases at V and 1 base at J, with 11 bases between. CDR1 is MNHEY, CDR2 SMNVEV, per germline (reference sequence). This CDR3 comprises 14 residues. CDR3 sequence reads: CASSSAGRSYEQYF. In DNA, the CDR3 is TGTGCCAGCAGTTCGGCGGGGAGATCCTACGAGCAGTACTTC.

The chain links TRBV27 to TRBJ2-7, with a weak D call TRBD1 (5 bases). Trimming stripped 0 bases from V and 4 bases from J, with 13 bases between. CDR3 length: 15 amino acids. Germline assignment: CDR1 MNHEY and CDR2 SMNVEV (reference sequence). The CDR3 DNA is TGTGCCAGCAGTTTATCTCAGGGAATCCGGTACGAGCAGTACTTC. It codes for CASSLSQGIRYEQYF.

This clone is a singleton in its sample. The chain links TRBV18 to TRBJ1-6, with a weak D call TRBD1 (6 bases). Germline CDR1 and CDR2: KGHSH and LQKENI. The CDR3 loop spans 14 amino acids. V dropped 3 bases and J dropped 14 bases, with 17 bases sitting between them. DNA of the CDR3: TGTGCCAGCTCACCGCCGGGGACAATTGTAGCCCTCCACTTT. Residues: CASSPPGTIVALHF.

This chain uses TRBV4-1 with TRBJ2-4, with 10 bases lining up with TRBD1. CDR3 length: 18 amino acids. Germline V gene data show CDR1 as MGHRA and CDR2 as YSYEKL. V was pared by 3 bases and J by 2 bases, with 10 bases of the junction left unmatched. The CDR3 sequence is CASSQRGPGQGPKNIQYF. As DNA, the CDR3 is TGCGCCAGCAGCCAGAGGGGTCCGGGACAGGGGCCCAAAAACATTCAGTACTTC.

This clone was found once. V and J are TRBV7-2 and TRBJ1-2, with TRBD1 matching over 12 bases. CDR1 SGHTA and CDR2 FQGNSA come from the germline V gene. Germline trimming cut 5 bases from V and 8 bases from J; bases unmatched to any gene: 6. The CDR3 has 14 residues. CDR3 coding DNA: TGTGCCAGCAGCGCGGGGACAGGGGGCTTCGGCTACACCTTC. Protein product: CASSAGTGGFGYTF. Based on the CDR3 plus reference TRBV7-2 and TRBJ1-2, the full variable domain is GAGVSQSPSNKVTEKGKDVELRCDPISGHTALYWYRQSLGQGLEFLIYFQGNSAPDKSGLPSDRFSAERTGGSVSTLTIQRTQQEDSAVYLCASSAGTGGFGYTFGSGTRLTVV.

The CDR3 spells CASSEKGLDRGSGNTIYF. CDR3 sequence (DNA): TGTGCCAGCAGCGAAAAGGGGTTGGACAGGGGAAGTGGAAACACCATATATTTT. V gene TRBV5-4 combines with J gene TRBJ1-3; TRBD1 matches at 9 bases. J was trimmed by 3 bases and V by 4 bases; bases with no gene match: 14. The CDR3 runs 18 residues. Per the germline V gene, CDR1 is SGHNT and CDR2 is YYREEE (reference sequence).

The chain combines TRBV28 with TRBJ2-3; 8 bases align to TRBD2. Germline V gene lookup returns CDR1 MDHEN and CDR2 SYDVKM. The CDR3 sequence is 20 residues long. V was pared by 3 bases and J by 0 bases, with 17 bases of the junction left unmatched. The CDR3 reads CASSFSPGKREKASTDTQYF. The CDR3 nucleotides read TGTGCCAGCAGTTTTAGCCCCGGGAAGCGGGAGAAGGCGAGCACAGATACGCAGTATTTT.

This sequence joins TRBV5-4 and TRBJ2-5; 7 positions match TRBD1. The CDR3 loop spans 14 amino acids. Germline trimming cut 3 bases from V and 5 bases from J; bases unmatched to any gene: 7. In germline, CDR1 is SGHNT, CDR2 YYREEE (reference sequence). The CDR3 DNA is TGTGCCAGCAGCTCAGGGACAGTGGAGGAGACCCAGTACTTC. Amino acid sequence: CASSSGTVEETQYF.

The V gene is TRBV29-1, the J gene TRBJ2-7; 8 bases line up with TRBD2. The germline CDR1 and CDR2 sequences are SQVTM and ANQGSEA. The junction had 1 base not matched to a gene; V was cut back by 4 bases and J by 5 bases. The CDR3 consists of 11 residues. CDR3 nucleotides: TGCAGCGTTGTGCGGGGGGACGAGCAGTACTTC. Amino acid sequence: CSVVRGDEQYF.

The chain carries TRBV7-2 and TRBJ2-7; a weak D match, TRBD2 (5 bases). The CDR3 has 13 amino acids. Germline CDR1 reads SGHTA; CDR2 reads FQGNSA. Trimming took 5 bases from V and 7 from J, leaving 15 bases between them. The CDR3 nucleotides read TGTGCCAGCAGCCCCGCCACCGGGGATGAGCAGTACTTC. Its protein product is CASSPATGDEQYF.